This TCR beta chain was identified in a study of T cell responses to AZD1222 COVID-19 vaccine (dated by TCRdb to the early 2020s). Study-level background: A total of over 230 trial participants underwent TCR sequencing, of whom 200 to 220 had received two doses of AZD1222 and some 25 had received two doses of the MenACWY control vaccine. Trial participants were enrolled by age into 18-55, 56-69 and 70-plus year subgroups, with approximately 160, 26 and 62 TCR-sequenced participants respectively. Summary of the overall study and its limitations: No day 14 peak-response samples were available, so repertoires were characterized only after the peak T cell response. In the small 56-69-year group, the increase in depth fell short of significance, most likely because of low power. CD4 TCRs associated with the vaccine covered the entire spike protein, and the dominant responses were in regions 160-218 and 743-854. Most participants were white British and females outnumbered males, and the authors suggested that clonal diversity may have been underestimated. Epitopes outside the regions mutated in the B.1.351 and B.1.1.7 variants were reportedly recognized by nearly half of the unique spike-specific TCRs. Only a handful of AZD1222 recipients were SARS-CoV-2 seropositive at baseline, limiting conclusions about previously exposed vaccinees. A significant rise in spike-specific TCR breadth and depth was observed after two AZD1222 doses relative to day 0 and relative to MenACWY recipients.

The time point label, as the study defines it: about 28 days (+/-7) after the second vaccine dose. AZD1222 recipients with second doses at about 4 weeks or about 12 weeks were pooled, because spike-specific TCR depth and breadth did not differ between schedules. Vaccinee samples came from UK trials COV001 and COV002, including a single-blind randomized controlled phase 2/3 trial of AZD1222 (ChAdOx1 nCoV-19) in healthy adults. For TCRbeta chain sequencing, PBMC samples from trial participants were taken at day 0 and at day 28 after the second dose. As concerns this clone: Its target antigen remains unknown. No quality values exist for individual bases; no much larger clone is one base distant.

In the germline V gene, CDR1 corresponds to SGDLS and CDR2 to YYNGEE. Spanning cysteine to phenylalanine, the CDR3 consists of 14 amino acids. Just CDR3 DNA is preserved here, 42 bases in frame from base 1. The junction shows trimming of 0 bases on V and 3 bases on J, plus 7 bases between the germline ends. The CDR3 regions of human TCRbeta chains were analyzed by immunosequencing. As for the original processing: TCRs in the repertoires were matched against a reference library of SARS-CoV-2-specific TCRs that had been generated with the MIRA antigen-specificity platform. Breadth was defined as the fraction of unique TCRs that were SARS-CoV-2-associated, and depth was defined as the fraction of total T cells that were SARS-CoV-2-associated. Each spike-specific TCR was assigned to its reactive spike region and to a CD4 or CD8 class using the MIRA data. Log10-transformed breadth and depth values were compared by one-way ANOVA with Sidak's multiple comparisons tests. TCRdb stores this immuneACCESS table with in-frame sequences only. Part of the clones is absent; in the studies checked, under half of the shortfall reflects unresolved V genes, and no reason is known for the rest. V and J calls and clone size come straight from that table; D and trimming were deduced from the DNA. The table for this sample lists over 75,000 clones; roughly 85% of them were counted only once. The top ten hold roughly 10% of the sample.

The clonotype comes from an adult who received the AZD1222 COVID-19 vaccine. The rearrangement combines TRBV9 with TRBJ2-1, with the D gene call left open. This specimen consisted of peripheral blood, obtained 28 days after the second AZD1222 dose. The nucleotides are TGTGCCAGCAGCGTAGATGGTGTCTACAATGAGCAGTTCTTC. Its translation reads: CASSVDGVYNEQFF.